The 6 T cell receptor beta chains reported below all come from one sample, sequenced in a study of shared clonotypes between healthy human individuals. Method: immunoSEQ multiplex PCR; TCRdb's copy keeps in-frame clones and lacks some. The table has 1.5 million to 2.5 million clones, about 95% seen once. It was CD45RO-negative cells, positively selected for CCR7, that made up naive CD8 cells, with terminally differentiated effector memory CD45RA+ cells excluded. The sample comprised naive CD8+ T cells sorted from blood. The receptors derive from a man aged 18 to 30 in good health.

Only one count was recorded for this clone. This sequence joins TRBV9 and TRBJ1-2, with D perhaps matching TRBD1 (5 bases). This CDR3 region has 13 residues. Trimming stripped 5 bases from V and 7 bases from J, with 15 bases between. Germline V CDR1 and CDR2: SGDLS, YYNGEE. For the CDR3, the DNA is TGTGCCAGCAGAAAATCGGGGGAAGTTGGCTACACCTTC. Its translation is CASRKSGEVGYTF.

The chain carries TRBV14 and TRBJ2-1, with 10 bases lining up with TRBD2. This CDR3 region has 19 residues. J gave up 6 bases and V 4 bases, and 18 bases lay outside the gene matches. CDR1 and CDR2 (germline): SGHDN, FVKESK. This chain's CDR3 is CASSLVRTSGLLLSNEQFF. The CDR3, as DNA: TGTGCCAGCAGCCTCGTTCGGACTAGCGGACTTCTCCTGAGCAATGAGCAGTTCTTC.

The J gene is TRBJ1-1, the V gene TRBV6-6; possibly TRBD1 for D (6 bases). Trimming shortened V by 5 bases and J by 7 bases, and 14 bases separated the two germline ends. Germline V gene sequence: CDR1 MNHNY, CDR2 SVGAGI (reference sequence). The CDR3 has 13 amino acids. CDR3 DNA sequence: TGTGCCAGCAGTCACCTAGGACAGCTTGAAGCTTTCTTT. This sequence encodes CASSHLGQLEAFF.

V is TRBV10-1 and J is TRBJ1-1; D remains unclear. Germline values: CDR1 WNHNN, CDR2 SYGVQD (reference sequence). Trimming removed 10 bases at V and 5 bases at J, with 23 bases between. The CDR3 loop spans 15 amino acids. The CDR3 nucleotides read TGCGCCACTCCGAACGACACTTCCGAATGGACTGAAGCTTTCTTT. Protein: CATPNDTSEWTEAFF.

The CDR3 region is CASSYDQWTGSDAFF. In DNA form, the CDR3 reads TGTGCCAGCAGCTACGACCAATGGACAGGGTCAGACGCTTTCTTT. The V call is TRBV7-9, the J call TRBJ1-1, with TRBD1 matching over 8 bases. Unmatched junction bases numbered 15, after V lost 4 bases and J lost 11 bases. Germline V lookup: CDR1 SEHNR, CDR2 FQNEAQ (reference sequence). The CDR3 covers 15 residues.

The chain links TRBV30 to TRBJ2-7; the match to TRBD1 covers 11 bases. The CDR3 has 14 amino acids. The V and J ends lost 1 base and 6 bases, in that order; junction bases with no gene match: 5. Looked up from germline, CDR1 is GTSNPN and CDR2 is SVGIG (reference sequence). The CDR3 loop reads CAWSGGQGAGEQYF. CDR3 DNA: TGTGCCTGGAGTGGCGGACAGGGGGCGGGCGAGCAGTACTTC.